What follows are 28 T cell receptor beta chains derived from one specimen sequenced in a study of chemoradiotherapy in HPV16-positive cancers. Using immunoSEQ multiplex PCR, the repertoire was profiled, and TCRdb retains in-frame clones only, with some absent. Among around 9,800 clones listed, around 68% were seen once. The biological material was taken from a patient who underwent chemoradiotherapy. The receptors here all came from a human donor with HPV-associated anogenital cancer.

This chain uses TRBV7-9 with TRBJ2-5; perhaps TRBD2 as D (6 bases). Germline-derived CDR1 and CDR2 are SEHNR and FQNEAQ (reference sequence). The CDR3 spans 12 residues. Trimming cost V 0 bases and J 8 bases, with 7 bases left between them. CDR3 in DNA: TGTGCCAGCAGCTTAGCGGAGGGAACCCAGTACTTC. As protein: CASSLAEGTQYF.

The table lists this clone with a few counts. The chain combines TRBV6-5 with TRBJ2-7, with a possible D match to TRBD1 (6 bases). Germline CDR1 and CDR2: MNHEY and SVGAGI. This CDR3 contains 14 residues. With 0 bases removed from V and 2 bases from J, the gap between germline ends came to 8 bases. DNA for the CDR3: TGTGCCAGCAGTTACTCAAGGGGGACCTACGAGCAGTACTTC. Translation: CASSYSRGTYEQYF.

This chain joins TRBV27 and TRBJ1-2, with TRBD1 identical over 8 bases. The germline V gene encodes CDR1 MNHEY and CDR2 SMNVEV (reference sequence). The CDR3 loop spans 16 amino acids. V shed 4 bases and J 6 bases; nucleotides not matched to a gene: 13. The CDR3 DNA is TGTGCCAGCAGTTACAGTGGACAGGGACAAAGGCATGGCTACACCTTC. As protein: CASSYSGQGQRHGYTF.

The chain has TRBV29-1 and TRBJ1-2; TRBD1 might be the D (5 bases). The V gene lost 5 bases and the J gene lost 3 bases, with 10 bases spanning the gap. Germline CDR1 reads SQVTM; CDR2 reads ANQGSEA. This CDR3 region has 12 residues. The CDR3 protein is CSVRDRDYGYTF. Here the CDR3 DNA reads TGCAGCGTTCGCGACAGAGACTATGGCTACACCTTC.

There are a few counts of this clone. The V and J genes are TRBV2 and TRBJ2-6, with D tentatively TRBD1 or TRBD2 (5 bases each). The length of the CDR3 is 18 residues. V gave up 3 bases and J gave up 0 bases, with 15 bases separating them. Germline V gene data show CDR1 as SNHLY and CDR2 as FYNNEI. The CDR3 protein is CASSDFGGSSSGANVLTF. In DNA form, the CDR3 reads TGTGCCAGCAGTGATTTTGGGGGTTCAAGCTCTGGGGCCAACGTCCTGACTTTC.

V usage is TRBV15 and J usage is TRBJ2-7; D uncertain. The V and J ends lost 3 bases and 3 bases respectively, with 18 bases between them. Germline loops: CDR1 LNHNV, CDR2 YYDKDF (reference sequence). This CDR3 has 16 amino acids. The DNA of the CDR3 is TGTGCCACCAGCAGGCGTAGACCCCGAGACAACTACGAGCAGTACTTC. This sequence encodes CATSRRRPRDNYEQYF.

This chain links TRBV4-1 with TRBJ1-1, with unresolved D. Germline CDR1 reads MGHRA; CDR2 reads YSYEKL. The V gene lost 1 base and the J gene lost 3 bases, with 12 bases spanning the gap. The length of the CDR3 is 15 residues. CDR3 nucleotide sequence: TGCGCCAGCAGCCAAGCCCCGACAAGGGACACTGAAGCTTTCTTT. Translation: CASSQAPTRDTEAFF.

This sequence joins TRBV9 and TRBJ2-7; D is undetermined. The CDR3 runs 14 residues. Trimming removed 4 bases at V and 2 bases at J, with 13 bases between. Per the germline V gene, CDR1 is SGDLS and CDR2 is YYNGEE. CDR3 region: CASSPFGVPYEQYF. CDR3 DNA: TGTGCCAGCAGCCCATTTGGGGTTCCCTACGAGCAGTACTTC.

This clone was seen a handful of times. The CDR3 nucleotides read TGCGCCAGCAGTGAGTCTTTCACTAATGGCTACACCTTC. Translation gives CASSESFTNGYTF. The genes are TRBV10-1 and TRBJ1-2; D remains ambiguous. The germline CDR1 and CDR2 sequences are WNHNN and SYGVQD (reference sequence). The CDR3 covers 13 residues. V was shortened by 0 bases and J by 6 bases, with 8 bases between the two germline ends.

This clone showed up just once. The V call is TRBV4-3, the J call TRBJ2-3; either TRBD1 or TRBD2 may supply D (5 bases each). The CDR3 totals 15 residues. CDR1 is LGHNA, CDR2 YSLEER, per germline. V lost 5 bases and J lost 1, with 13 bases in between. The CDR3 loop is CASSYGDGRTDTQYF. The CDR3 region has the DNA TGCGCCAGCAGCTACGGGGACGGACGCACAGATACGCAGTATTTT.

The chain combines TRBV19 with TRBJ1-5; D not resolved. Per the germline V gene, CDR1 is LNHDA and CDR2 is SQIVND (reference sequence). The CDR3 has 14 residues. Trimming pared 8 bases from V and 1 base from J, leaving 12 bases between. The CDR3 bases are TGTGCCAGTGGCAAGGGCTCCAGCAATCAGCCCCAGCATTTT. Protein sequence: CASGKGSSNQPQHF.

The chain is built from TRBV7-9 and TRBJ1-6, with 8 bases matching TRBD1. This CDR3 is built from 16 residues. J gave up 3 bases and V 1 base, and 2 bases lay outside the gene matches. CDR1 and CDR2 (germline): SEHNR, FQNEAQ (reference sequence). The CDR3 DNA reads as TGTGCCAGCAGCTTAGGACAGGGGTTCTATAATTCACCCCTCCACTTT. Protein product: CASSLGQGFYNSPLHF.

CDR3 sequence: CASSLTSGDLTNTGELFF. The CDR3 coding sequence is TGTGCCAGCAGCTTGACTAGCGGGGACCTAACGAACACCGGGGAGCTGTTTTTT. The V gene is TRBV7-9, the J gene TRBJ2-2, with 11 bases that match TRBD2. V was pared by 3 bases and J by 0 bases, with 6 bases of the junction left unmatched. The CDR3 totals 18 residues. CDR1 and CDR2 from the germline V gene are SEHNR and FQNEAQ (reference sequence).

V gene TRBV4-3 combines with J gene TRBJ1-4; D call uncertain. The CDR3 extends over 15 amino acids. V was pared by 0 bases and J by 1 base, with 6 bases between. Per the germline V gene, CDR1 is LGHNA and CDR2 is YSLEER. CDR3 coding DNA: TGCGCCAGCAGCCAAGAGGGATTAACTAATGAAAAACTGTTTTTT. This codes for CASSQEGLTNEKLFF.

This clone was seen more than once but under ten times. V is TRBV6-1 and J is TRBJ2-7, with TRBD2 as a possible D gene (6 bases). Trimming took 4 bases from V and 3 from J, leaving 19 bases between them. This CDR3 comprises 16 residues. From germline, CDR1 is MNHNS and CDR2 SASEGT. The CDR3: CASSGGGTFRDYEQYV. CDR3 in DNA: TGTGCCAGCAGTGGCGGAGGGACGTTTCGCGACTACGAGCAGTACGTC.

This sequence joins TRBV4-3 and TRBJ2-6, with D tentatively TRBD1 or TRBD2 (5 bases each). Germline CDR1 is LGHNA and CDR2 is YSLEER. The CDR3 has 16 residues. Deletions cut 3 bases from V and 1 base from J, with 10 bases between. CDR3 DNA: TGCGCCAGCAGCCAGCACGAGGGGTCTGGGGCCAACGTCCTGACTTTC. Its protein product is CASSQHEGSGANVLTF.

The rearrangement joins TRBV4-1 to TRBJ1-5, with D hard to call. Trimming took 2 bases from V and 3 from J, leaving 14 bases between them. The CDR3 contains 16 residues. Germline CDR1 and CDR2: MGHRA and YSYEKL. In DNA form, the CDR3 reads TGCGCCAGCAGCCAACCTCCGGCAGGTCTCAATCAGCCCCAGCATTTT. Its translation is CASSQPPAGLNQPQHF.

The chain joins TRBV11-3 to TRBJ2-1; D is unresolved. V was clipped by 5 bases and J by 9 bases, with 17 bases between them. CDR3 length: 14 residues. CDR1 and CDR2 (germline): SGHNT, YENEEA. The CDR3 spells CASSPRIGYGEQFF. The CDR3 coding sequence is TGTGCCAGCAGCCCACGCATTGGTTACGGTGAGCAGTTCTTC.

This chain uses TRBV19 with TRBJ2-1, with 9 bases identical to TRBD1. CDR3 length equals 15 residues. The V segment lost 7 bases and the J segment 3 bases; nucleotides outside the gene matches: 7. Germline V lookup: CDR1 LNHDA, CDR2 SQIVND (reference sequence). The CDR3 region has the DNA TGTGCCAGTACCCTCGGGACAGGGATCTACAATGAGCAGTTCTTC. This gives the protein CASTLGTGIYNEQFF. Variable domain in full (rest from reference TRBV19 and TRBJ2-1): DGGITQSPKYLFRKEGQNVTLSCEQNLNHDAMYWYRQDPGQGLRLIYYSQIVNDFQKGDIAEGYSVSREKKESFPLTVTSAQKNPTAFYLCASTLGTGIYNEQFFGPGTRLTVL.

The chain couples TRBV5-1 to TRBJ1-1, with D possibly TRBD1 on 6 matching bases. Trimming shortened V by 6 bases and J by 7 bases, and 22 bases separated the two germline ends. Per germline, CDR1 SGHRS and CDR2 YFSETQ. The CDR3 covers 15 residues. CDR3 sequence (DNA): TGCGCCAGCACTACGGACAGCTTTAACATCGGTGAAGCTTTCTTT. Its protein product is CASTTDSFNIGEAFF.

V and J are TRBV11-3 and TRBJ2-1; the D gene could be TRBD1 or TRBD2 (5 bases each). The CDR3 contains 16 residues. Looked up from germline, CDR1 is SGHNT and CDR2 is YENEEA. The V end lost 3 bases, the J end lost 9 bases, and 21 bases lay between the germline ends. The CDR3, as DNA: TGTGCCAGCAGCTTGGCAATGAGGGGTAAAGGCAGTGAGCAGTTCTTC. This codes for CASSLAMRGKGSEQFF.

V and J are TRBV1 and TRBJ1-1. TRBV1 is a recognized pseudogene. The CDR3 runs 13 residues. CDR3 protein: CTSSQWGSAEAFF. The CDR3 DNA is TGCACCAGCAGCCAATGGGGTAGCGCTGAAGCTTTCTTT.

V usage is TRBV29-1 and J usage is TRBJ2-7; possible D gene TRBD1, 7 bases. Germline-derived CDR1 and CDR2 are SQVTM and ANQGSEA. This CDR3 region has 12 residues. V lost 4 bases and J 2 bases, leaving 9 bases between the germline ends. The CDR3 here is CSVARGAYEQYF. CDR3 DNA: TGCAGCGTTGCCAGGGGGGCCTACGAGCAGTACTTC.

This clone was seen more than once but under ten times. The chain is built from TRBV7-3 and TRBJ2-1, with a possible D match to TRBD1 (7 bases). V was trimmed by 2 bases and J by 6 bases, leaving 20 bases between them. The CDR3 contains 17 residues. Germline lookup yields CDR1 SGHTA and CDR2 FQGTGA. This CDR3 reads CASSLVRGAFTGNEQFF. CDR3 DNA: TGTGCCAGCAGCTTAGTCAGGGGGGCGTTTACGGGCAATGAGCAGTTCTTC.

The genes are TRBV7-9 and TRBJ2-1, with D possibly being TRBD2 (7 bases). The ends were cut back, 6 bases at V and 7 bases at J, with 22 bases in the middle. The length of the CDR3 is 16 residues. Germline CDR1 reads SEHNR; CDR2 reads FQNEAQ (reference sequence). DNA of the CDR3: TGTGCCAGCAGACGAGGAGGGGGGGGAGGGGAAAATGAGCAGTTCTTC. This sequence encodes CASRRGGGGGENEQFF.

This chain uses TRBV25-1 with TRBJ2-3; D uncertain. Trimming stripped 7 bases from V and 8 bases from J, with 10 bases between. Germline V lookup: CDR1 MGHDK, CDR2 SYGVNS. The CDR3 length is 11 residues. The CDR3 DNA follows: TGTGCCAGCATCCCCGAGACTACGCAGTATTTT. Translation: CASIPETTQYF.

V usage is TRBV28 and J usage is TRBJ1-1; 7 bases map to TRBD1. Germline V gene data show CDR1 as MDHEN and CDR2 as SYDVKM. This CDR3 is built from 14 residues. J lost 0 bases, V lost 6 bases, and 4 bases had no gene match. The CDR3 loop is CASRLDRVNTEAFF. Here the CDR3 DNA reads TGTGCCAGCAGGCTCGACAGGGTGAACACTGAAGCTTTCTTT.

The genes are TRBV18 and TRBJ2-7; D is uncertain. V was trimmed by 5 bases and J by 5 bases, leaving 13 bases between them. Germline V gene lookup returns CDR1 KGHSH and CDR2 LQKENI. The CDR3 spans 13 residues. The CDR3 coding sequence is TGTGCCAGCTCAAAAGACCTCCGGGACGAGCAGTACTTC. Translating gives CASSKDLRDEQYF.